One T cell receptor (beta chain) is described in this entry. This entry is derived from a study of blood T cell repertoires in COVID-19. TCRdb's table, derived via immunoSEQ multiplex PCR, lists solely in-frame clones and lacks some. The sample records about 110,000 clones, 70% to 85% being singletons. This CDR3 is 14 amino acids long. Germline-derived CDR1 and CDR2 are ENHRY and SYGVKD. The V end was cut by 4 bases, the J end by 2 bases, with 11 bases between. Sequenced input: peripheral blood. This chain links TRBV10-3 with TRBJ1-1, with a tentative D call TRBD1 (6 bases). This receptor was taken from a woman older than 75 with active or convalescent COVID-19. CDR3 region: CAISAGTPNTEAFF. The DNA for the CDR3 is TGTGCCATCAGTGCCGGGACACCAAACACTGAAGCTTTCTTT.